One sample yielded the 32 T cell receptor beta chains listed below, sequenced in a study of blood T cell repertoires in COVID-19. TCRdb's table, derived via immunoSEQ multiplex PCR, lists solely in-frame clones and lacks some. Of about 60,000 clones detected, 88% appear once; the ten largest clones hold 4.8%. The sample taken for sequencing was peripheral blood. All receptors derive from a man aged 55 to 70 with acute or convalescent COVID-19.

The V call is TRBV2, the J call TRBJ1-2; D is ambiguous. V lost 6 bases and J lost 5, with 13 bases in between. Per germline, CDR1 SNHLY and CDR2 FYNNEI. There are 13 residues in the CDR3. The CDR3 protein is CASRLRLAYGYTF. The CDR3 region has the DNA TGTGCCAGCAGACTCAGGCTAGCATATGGCTACACCTTC.

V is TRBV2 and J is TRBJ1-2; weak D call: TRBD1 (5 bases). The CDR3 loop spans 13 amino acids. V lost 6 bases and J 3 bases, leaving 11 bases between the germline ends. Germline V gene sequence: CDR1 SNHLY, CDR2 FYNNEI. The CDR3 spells CASRPGGDYGYTF. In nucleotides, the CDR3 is TGTGCCAGCAGGCCGGGAGGGGACTATGGCTACACCTTC. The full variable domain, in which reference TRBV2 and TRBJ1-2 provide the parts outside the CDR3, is EPEVTQTPSHQVTQMGQEVILRCVPISNHLYFYWYRQILGQKVEFLVSFYNNEISEKSEIFDDQFSVERPDGSNFTLKIRSTKLEDSAMYFCASRPGGDYGYTFGSGTRLTVV.

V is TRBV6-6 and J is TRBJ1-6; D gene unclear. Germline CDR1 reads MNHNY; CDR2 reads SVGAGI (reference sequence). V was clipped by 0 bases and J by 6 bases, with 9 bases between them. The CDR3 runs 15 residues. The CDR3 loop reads CASSYSSQPNSPLHF. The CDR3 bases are TGTGCCAGCAGTTACTCTTCACAGCCTAATTCACCCCTCCACTTT.

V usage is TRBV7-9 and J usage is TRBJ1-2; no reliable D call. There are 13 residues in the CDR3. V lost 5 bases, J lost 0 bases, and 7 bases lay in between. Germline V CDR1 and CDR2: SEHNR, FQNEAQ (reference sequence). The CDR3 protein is CASSPGSNYGYTF. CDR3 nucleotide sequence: TGTGCCAGCAGCCCCGGGTCTAACTATGGCTACACCTTC.

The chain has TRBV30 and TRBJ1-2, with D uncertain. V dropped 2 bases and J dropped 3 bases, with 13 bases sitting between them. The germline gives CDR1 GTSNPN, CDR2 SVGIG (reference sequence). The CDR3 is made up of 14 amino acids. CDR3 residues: CAWSRAPRDYGYTF. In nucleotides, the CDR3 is TGTGCCTGGAGTCGAGCCCCGCGGGACTATGGCTACACCTTC. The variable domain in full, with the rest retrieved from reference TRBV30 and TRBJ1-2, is SQTIHQWPATLVQPVGSPLSLECTVEGTSNPNLYWYRQAAGRGLQLLFYSVGIGQISSEVPQNLSASRPQDRQFILSSKKLLLSDSGFYLCAWSRAPRDYGYTFGSGTRLTVV.

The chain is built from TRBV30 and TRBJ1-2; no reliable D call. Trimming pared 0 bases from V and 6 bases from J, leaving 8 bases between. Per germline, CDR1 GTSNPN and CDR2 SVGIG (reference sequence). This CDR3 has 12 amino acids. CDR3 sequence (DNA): TGTGCCTGGAGTGTAGTTTGGCATGGCTACACCTTC. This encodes CAWSVVWHGYTF.

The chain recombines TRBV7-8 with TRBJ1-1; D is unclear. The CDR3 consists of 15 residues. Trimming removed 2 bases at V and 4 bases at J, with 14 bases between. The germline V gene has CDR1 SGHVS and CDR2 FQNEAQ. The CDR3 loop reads CASSLRVPTGTEAFF. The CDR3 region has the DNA TGTGCCAGCAGCTTACGTGTGCCGACGGGCACTGAAGCTTTCTTT.

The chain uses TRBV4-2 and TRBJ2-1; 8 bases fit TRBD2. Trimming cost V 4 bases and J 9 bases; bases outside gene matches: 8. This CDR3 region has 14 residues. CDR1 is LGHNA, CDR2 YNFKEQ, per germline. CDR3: CASSPRAGAGEQFF. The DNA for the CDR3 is TGTGCCAGCAGCCCGCGAGCGGGAGCCGGTGAGCAGTTCTTC.

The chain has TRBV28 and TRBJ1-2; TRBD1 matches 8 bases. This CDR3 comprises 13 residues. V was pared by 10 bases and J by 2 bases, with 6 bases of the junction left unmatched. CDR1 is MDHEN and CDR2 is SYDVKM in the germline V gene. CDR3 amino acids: CATERTGNYGYTF. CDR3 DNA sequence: TGTGCCACCGAACGGACAGGGAACTATGGCTACACCTTC.

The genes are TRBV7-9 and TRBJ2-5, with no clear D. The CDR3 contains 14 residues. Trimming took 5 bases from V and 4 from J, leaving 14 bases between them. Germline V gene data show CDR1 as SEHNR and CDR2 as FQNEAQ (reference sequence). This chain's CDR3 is CASSRLGRGETQYF. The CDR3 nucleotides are TGTGCCAGCAGCCGGCTAGGCCGAGGAGAGACCCAGTACTTC.

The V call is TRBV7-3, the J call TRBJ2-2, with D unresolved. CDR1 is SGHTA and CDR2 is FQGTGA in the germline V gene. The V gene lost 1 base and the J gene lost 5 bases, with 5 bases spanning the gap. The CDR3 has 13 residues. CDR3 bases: TGTGCCAGCAGCTTAATCCAGACCGGGGAGCTGTTTTTT. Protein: CASSLIQTGELFF.

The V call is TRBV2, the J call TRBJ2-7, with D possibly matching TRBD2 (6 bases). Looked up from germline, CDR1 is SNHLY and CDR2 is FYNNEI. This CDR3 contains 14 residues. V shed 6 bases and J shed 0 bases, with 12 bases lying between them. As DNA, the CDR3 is TGTGCCAGCAGATCCGGAGGGCTCTCCTACGAGCAGTACTTC. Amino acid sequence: CASRSGGLSYEQYF.

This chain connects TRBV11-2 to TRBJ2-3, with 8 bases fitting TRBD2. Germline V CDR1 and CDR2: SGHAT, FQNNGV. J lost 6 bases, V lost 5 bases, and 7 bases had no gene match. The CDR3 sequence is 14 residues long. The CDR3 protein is CASSVSGRRDTQYF. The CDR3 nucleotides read TGTGCCAGCAGCGTCAGCGGGAGACGGGATACGCAGTATTTT.

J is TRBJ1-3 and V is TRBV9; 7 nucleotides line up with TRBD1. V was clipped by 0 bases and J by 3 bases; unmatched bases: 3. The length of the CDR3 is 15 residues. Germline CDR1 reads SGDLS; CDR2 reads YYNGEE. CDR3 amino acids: CASSVEGAYGNTIYF. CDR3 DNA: TGTGCCAGCAGCGTAGAGGGGGCGTATGGAAACACCATATATTTT.

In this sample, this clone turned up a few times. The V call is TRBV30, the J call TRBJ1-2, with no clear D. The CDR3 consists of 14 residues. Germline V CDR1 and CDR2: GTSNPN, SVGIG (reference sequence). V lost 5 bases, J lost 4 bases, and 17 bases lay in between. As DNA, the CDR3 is TGTGCCTGGTCTTCGGAGCGGAGGGTCTATGGCTACACCTTC. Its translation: CAWSSERRVYGYTF.

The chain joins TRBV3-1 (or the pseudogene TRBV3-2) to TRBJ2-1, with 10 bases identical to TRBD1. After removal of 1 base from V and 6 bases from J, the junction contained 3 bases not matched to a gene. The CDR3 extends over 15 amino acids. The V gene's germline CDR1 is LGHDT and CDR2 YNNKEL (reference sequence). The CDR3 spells CASSQGQGARNEQFF. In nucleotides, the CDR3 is TGTGCCAGCAGCCAAGGACAGGGGGCTCGCAATGAGCAGTTCTTC.

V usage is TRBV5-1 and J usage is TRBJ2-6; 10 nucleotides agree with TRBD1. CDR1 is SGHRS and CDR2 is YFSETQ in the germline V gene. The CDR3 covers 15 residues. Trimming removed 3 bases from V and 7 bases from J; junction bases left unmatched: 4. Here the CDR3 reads CASSSGTGDANVLTF. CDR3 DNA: TGCGCCAGCAGCTCAGGGACAGGGGACGCCAACGTCCTGACTTTC.

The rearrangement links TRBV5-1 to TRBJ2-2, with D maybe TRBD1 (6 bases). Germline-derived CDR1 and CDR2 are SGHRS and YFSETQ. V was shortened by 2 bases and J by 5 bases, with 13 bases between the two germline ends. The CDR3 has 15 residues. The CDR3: CASSFLGARTGELFF. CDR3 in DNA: TGCGCCAGCAGCTTTTTGGGGGCGCGGACCGGGGAGCTGTTTTTT.

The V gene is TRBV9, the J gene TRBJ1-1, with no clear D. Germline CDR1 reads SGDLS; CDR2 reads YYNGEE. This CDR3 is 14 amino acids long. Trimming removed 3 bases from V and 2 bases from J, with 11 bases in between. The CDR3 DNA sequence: TGTGCCAGCAGCGCCAGCGTCCGAAACACTGAAGCTTTCTTT. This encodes CASSASVRNTEAFF.

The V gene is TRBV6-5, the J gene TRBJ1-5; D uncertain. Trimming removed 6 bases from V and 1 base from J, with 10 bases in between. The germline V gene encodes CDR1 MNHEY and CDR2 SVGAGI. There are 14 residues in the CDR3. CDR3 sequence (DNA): TGTGCCAGCAGGGCGGGGAAGAGCAATCAGCCCCAGCATTTT. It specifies CASRAGKSNQPQHF.

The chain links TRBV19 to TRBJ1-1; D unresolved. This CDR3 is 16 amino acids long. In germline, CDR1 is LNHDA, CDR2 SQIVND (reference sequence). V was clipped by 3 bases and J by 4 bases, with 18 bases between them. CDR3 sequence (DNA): TGTGCCAGTAGTATCCCAACGGGTGCGGGTGGCACTGAAGCTTTCTTT. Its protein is CASSIPTGAGGTEAFF.

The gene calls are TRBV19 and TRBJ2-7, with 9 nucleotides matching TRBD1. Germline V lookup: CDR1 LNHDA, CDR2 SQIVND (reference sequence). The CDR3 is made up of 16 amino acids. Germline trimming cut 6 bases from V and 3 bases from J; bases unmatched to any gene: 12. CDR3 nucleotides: TGTGCCAGTAGACAGGGGGCTAACGCCTACTACTACGAGCAGTACTTC. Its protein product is CASRQGANAYYYEQYF. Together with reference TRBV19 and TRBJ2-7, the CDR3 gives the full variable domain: DGGITQSPKYLFRKEGQNVTLSCEQNLNHDAMYWYRQDPGQGLRLIYYSQIVNDFQKGDIAEGYSVSREKKESFPLTVTSAQKNPTAFYLCASRQGANAYYYEQYFGPGTRLTVT.

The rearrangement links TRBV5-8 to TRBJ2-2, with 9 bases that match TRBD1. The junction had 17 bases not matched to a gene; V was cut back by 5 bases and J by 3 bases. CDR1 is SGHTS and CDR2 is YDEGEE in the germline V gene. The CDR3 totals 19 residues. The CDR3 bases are TGTGCCAGCAGACGCGAAACAGGGGGCCCAAGGTTGTACACCGGGGAGCTGTTTTTT. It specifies CASRRETGGPRLYTGELFF.

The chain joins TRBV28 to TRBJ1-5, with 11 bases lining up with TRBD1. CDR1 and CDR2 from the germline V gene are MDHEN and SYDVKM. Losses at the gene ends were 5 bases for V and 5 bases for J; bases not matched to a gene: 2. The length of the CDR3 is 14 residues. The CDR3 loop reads CASSGTGGDQPQHF. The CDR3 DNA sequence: TGTGCCAGCAGTGGGACAGGGGGGGATCAGCCCCAGCATTTT.

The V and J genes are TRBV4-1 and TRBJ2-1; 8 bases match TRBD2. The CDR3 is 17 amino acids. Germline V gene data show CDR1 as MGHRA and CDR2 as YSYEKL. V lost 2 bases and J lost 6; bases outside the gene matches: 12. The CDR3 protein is CASSQMGGGPWSNEQFF. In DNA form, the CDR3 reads TGCGCCAGCAGCCAAATGGGCGGGGGGCCTTGGAGCAATGAGCAGTTCTTC.

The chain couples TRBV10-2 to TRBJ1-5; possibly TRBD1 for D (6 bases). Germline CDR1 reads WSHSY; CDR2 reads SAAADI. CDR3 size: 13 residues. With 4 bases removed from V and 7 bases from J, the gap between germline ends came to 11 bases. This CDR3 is CASSVKGGQPQHF. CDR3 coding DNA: TGCGCCAGCAGTGTCAAGGGGGGGCAGCCCCAGCATTTT.

CDR3 sequence: CASSRLQGSNQPQHF. The CDR3 region has the DNA TGTGCCAGCAGTCGCCTACAGGGTAGCAATCAGCCCCAGCATTTT. This chain links TRBV28 with TRBJ1-5; D might be TRBD1 (6 bases). The germline V gene encodes CDR1 MDHEN and CDR2 SYDVKM. Trimming pared 5 bases from V and 0 bases from J, leaving 11 bases between. The CDR3 covers 15 residues.

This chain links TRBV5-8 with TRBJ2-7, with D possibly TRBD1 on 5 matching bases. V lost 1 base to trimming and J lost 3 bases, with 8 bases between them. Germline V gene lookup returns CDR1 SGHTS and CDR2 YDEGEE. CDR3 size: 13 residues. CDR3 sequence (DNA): TGTGCCAGCAGCTTGTATAGGGGCTACGAGCAGTACTTC. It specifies CASSLYRGYEQYF.

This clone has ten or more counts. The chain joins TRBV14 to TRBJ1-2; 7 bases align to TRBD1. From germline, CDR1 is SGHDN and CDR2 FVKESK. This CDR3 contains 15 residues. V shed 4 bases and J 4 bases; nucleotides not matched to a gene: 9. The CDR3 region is CASSLTQGWLYGYTF. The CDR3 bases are TGTGCCAGCAGCCTTACACAGGGGTGGCTCTATGGCTACACCTTC.

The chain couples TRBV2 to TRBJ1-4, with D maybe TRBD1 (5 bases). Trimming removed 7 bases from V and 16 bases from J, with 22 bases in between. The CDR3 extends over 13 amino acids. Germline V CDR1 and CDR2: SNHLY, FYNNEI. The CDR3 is CASIRDQGGRQFF. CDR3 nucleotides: TGTGCCAGCATAAGGGATCAGGGTGGGCGTCAGTTTTTT.

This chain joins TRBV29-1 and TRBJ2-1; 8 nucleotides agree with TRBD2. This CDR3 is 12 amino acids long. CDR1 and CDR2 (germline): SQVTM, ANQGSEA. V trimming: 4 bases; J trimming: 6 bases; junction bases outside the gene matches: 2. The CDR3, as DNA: TGCAGCGTTGGAGCGGGAGTCAATGAGCAGTTCTTC. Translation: CSVGAGVNEQFF.

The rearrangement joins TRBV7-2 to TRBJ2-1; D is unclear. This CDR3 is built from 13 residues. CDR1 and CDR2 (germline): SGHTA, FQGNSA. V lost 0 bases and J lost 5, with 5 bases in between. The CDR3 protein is CASSLARNNEQFF. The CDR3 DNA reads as TGTGCCAGCAGCTTAGCGCGAAACAATGAGCAGTTCTTC. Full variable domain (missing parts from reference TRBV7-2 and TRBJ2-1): GAGVSQSPSNKVTEKGKDVELRCDPISGHTALYWYRQSLGQGLEFLIYFQGNSAPDKSGLPSDRFSAERTGGSVSTLTIQRTQQEDSAVYLCASSLARNNEQFFGPGTRLTVL.